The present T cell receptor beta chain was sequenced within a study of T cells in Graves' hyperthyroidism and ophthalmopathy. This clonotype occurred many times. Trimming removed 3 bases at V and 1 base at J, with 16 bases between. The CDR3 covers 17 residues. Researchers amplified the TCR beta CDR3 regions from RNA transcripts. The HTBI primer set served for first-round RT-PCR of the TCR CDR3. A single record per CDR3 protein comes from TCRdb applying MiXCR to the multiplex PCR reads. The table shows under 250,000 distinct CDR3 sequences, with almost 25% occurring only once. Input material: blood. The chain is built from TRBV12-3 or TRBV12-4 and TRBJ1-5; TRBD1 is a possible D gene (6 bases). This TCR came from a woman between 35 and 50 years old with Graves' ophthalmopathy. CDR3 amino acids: CASSFSPGAQSNQPQHF. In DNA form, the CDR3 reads TGTGCCAGCAGTTTTAGTCCAGGGGCTCAGAGCAATCAGCCCCAGCATTTT.